One TCR beta chain is described in this entry. No antigen is known for it. The record has no base qualities; no much larger clone is one base away. This specimen belongs to a study of identifying expanded T cells in peripheral blood (dated by TCRdb to the late 2010s). For the wider study: Four technical replicates, made by sequencing separate aliquots from the same pool of genomic DNA, were compared pairwise. Summary of the overall study and its limitations: Across all healthy-donor time intervals, the beta-binomial model significantly lowered both the number of clones called differentially abundant and the false-positive rate. Across all healthy donors, variance in clone template counts between approximately two-week samples was found to increase significantly with total template count. The authors expected that over much longer intervals, such as months to years, biological variance in healthy repertoires might increase even further. The binomial model flagged 0.9 to 1.5 differentially abundant clones between technical replicates, compared with about 16 over about two weeks and 19 over around 4 weeks.

No immune events such as infections were documented for the healthy donors during the collection period. Healthy-donor blood repertoires served as a training cohort to calibrate time-dependent variance in a beta-binomial model of T-cell clone differential abundance. The training cohort comprised approximately 10 healthy donors, 3 female and 7 male. Donor ages ranged from about 29 to 65 years, with an average of around 43 years. Obtained from a commercial supplier, whole blood was collected from each healthy donor at three time points set two weeks apart. For immunosequencing, genomic DNA was extracted from whole blood that had not been sorted. The immunoSEQ Assay, which uses bias-controlled multiplex PCR amplification of genomic DNA, was used to profile TCRbeta CDR3 regions. The paper's processing steps were these. The absolute abundance of each unique TCRbeta CDR3 region was quantified after sequences were collapsed and filtered. Differential abundance was assessed using a binomial (Fisher-equivalent) model and a beta-binomial model in which time-dependent variance fitted from healthy donors was added. Clones with fewer than 5 combined templates were removed, and a clone was called differentially abundant if the clone's Benjamini-Hochberg FDR was below 0.01. The form v = (b*log(k)+a)^2 was used to model beta-binomial variance as a function of total template count across the two samples. The clones in this table, taken by TCRdb from immuneACCESS, are in-frame only. Not every clone is retained; where verified, under half of the shortfall comes from an unresolved V gene, and the cause of the rest is unknown. That table is the source of V, J and clone size, and D and trimming were worked out from the DNA. The table for this sample lists around 100,000 clones; about 87% of them were counted only once. About 5.9% of the sample rests with the top ten.

The clonotype comes from a person aged 18 to 75 in good health. The sequenced sample consisted of blood.

CDR3 reads: CASILRDPSAEQFF. The nucleotide sequence reads TGTGCCAGCATCCTCCGGGACCCCTCAGCTGAGCAGTTCTTC. In this chain, TRBV28 is recombined with TRBJ2-1, with the D call perhaps TRBD1 or TRBD2, each one matching 5 bases. CDR1 and CDR2 were assigned from the germline V gene as MDHEN and SYDVKM. The germline ends are 19 bases apart after V is trimmed by 7 bases and J by 9 bases. Reading from cysteine to phenylalanine, the CDR3 counts 14 amino acids. CDR3 DNA is the only sequence kept; it has 42 bases, read in frame from the first base.